This is a list of T cell receptor beta chains from one sample in a study of neurological immune-mediated disorders. Via MiXCR, TCRdb re-called the 5' RACE reads, giving one row per CDR3 protein. The top ten clones hold roughly 3.5% of a sample with around 41,000 distinct CDR3 sequences, approximately 14% of them seen once. The specimen sequenced was CD4+ T cells from blood. All receptors derive from a woman aged 55-69 years with HTLV-1-associated myelopathy (HAM/TSP). The CDR3 runs from the conserved cysteine through the conserved F or W. Each record gives: clone size, V gene, D gene, J gene, CDR3 DNA, CDR3 protein. The D gene is left open where the match is weak. Size is omitted from some rows. Given values are once, few, many or a class for expanded clones.

abundance: few
v_gene: TRBV19
d_gene: NA
j_gene: TRBJ1-1
CDR3nt: TGTGCCAGTACCTTACAGCGGAACACTGAAGCTTTCTTT
CDR3aa: CASTLQRNTEAFF

abundance: many
v_gene: TRBV20-1
d_gene: NA
j_gene: TRBJ1-2
CDR3nt: TGCAGTGCTAGAGGGGGGGGAATAGTCTATGGCTACACCTTC
CDR3aa: CSARGGGIVYGYTF

abundance: many
v_gene: TRBV5-1
d_gene: NA
j_gene: TRBJ1-1
CDR3nt: TGCGCCAGCAGCTTGGGGTGGCAACAGGGTCATTCTCTTCGAGCTTTCTTT
CDR3aa: CASSLGWQQGHSLRAFF

abundance: many
v_gene: TRBV7-8
d_gene: NA
j_gene: TRBJ1-2
CDR3nt: TGTGCCAGCAGCACACTGGACCGTGGCTACACCTTC
CDR3aa: CASSTLDRGYTF

abundance: many
v_gene: TRBV5-1
d_gene: TRBD1
j_gene: TRBJ2-2
CDR3nt: TGCGCCAGCAGCCAGGGGGACCGTTCGAACACCGGGGAGCTGTTTTTT
CDR3aa: CASSQGDRSNTGELFF

abundance: many
v_gene: TRBV4-1
d_gene: TRBD2
j_gene: TRBJ2-3
CDR3nt: TGCGCCAGCAGCCAAGATGATGTCAGCGGGGGGTGGACAGATACGCAGTATTTT
CDR3aa: CASSQDDVSGGWTDTQYF

abundance: many
v_gene: TRBV4-1
d_gene: NA
j_gene: TRBJ1-6
CDR3nt: TGCGCCAGCAGCCAAGAGATACCTTCCTCCTATAATTCACCCCTCCACTTT
CDR3aa: CASSQEIPSSYNSPLHF

abundance: medium-sized
v_gene: TRBV5-1
d_gene: NA
j_gene: TRBJ1-5
CDR3nt: TGCGCCAGCAGCTTGGCCGGAGGCAATCAGCCCCAGCATTTT
CDR3aa: CASSLAGGNQPQHF

abundance: many
v_gene: TRBV20-1
d_gene: TRBD2
j_gene: TRBJ2-3
CDR3nt: TGCAGTGCTAGAGGGGGACTACCGAGCACAGATACGCAGTATTTT
CDR3aa: CSARGGLPSTDTQYF

abundance: many
v_gene: TRBV2
d_gene: NA
j_gene: TRBJ1-2
CDR3nt: TGTGCCAGCAGTGAAGGGCCGGGAGGCTACACCTTC
CDR3aa: CASSEGPGGYTF

abundance: many
v_gene: TRBV20-1
d_gene: NA
j_gene: TRBJ2-2
CDR3nt: TGCAGTGCTAGATCAACGGACACCGGGGAGCTGTTTTTT
CDR3aa: CSARSTDTGELFF

abundance: many
v_gene: TRBV20-1
d_gene: TRBD1
j_gene: TRBJ1-1
CDR3nt: TGCAGTGCTAGAGACCGAATTAAACAGGGGGCTATTTCTGAAGCTTTCTTT
CDR3aa: CSARDRIKQGAISEAFF

abundance: many
v_gene: TRBV4-2
d_gene: TRBD2
j_gene: TRBJ2-7
CDR3nt: TGTGCCAGCAGCCAAGTTTCTACTAGCGGGGATTACGAGCAGTACTTC
CDR3aa: CASSQVSTSGDYEQYF

abundance: many
v_gene: TRBV12-3/TRBV12-4
d_gene: TRBD1
j_gene: TRBJ2-7
CDR3nt: TGTGCCAGCAGGACGGGACAGGGGTACGAGCAGTACTTC
CDR3aa: CASRTGQGYEQYF

abundance: NA
v_gene: TRBV12-3/TRBV12-4
d_gene: TRBD2
j_gene: TRBJ2-3
CDR3nt: TGTGCCAGCGGGAGGGCGGGAGATACGCAGTATTTT
CDR3aa: CASGRAGDTQYF

abundance: many
v_gene: TRBV5-1
d_gene: TRBD1
j_gene: TRBJ1-1
CDR3nt: TGCGCCAGCAGCTTATTGACAGGGCAGAACACTGAAGCTTTCTTT
CDR3aa: CASSLLTGQNTEAFF

abundance: NA
v_gene: TRBV10-3
d_gene: NA
j_gene: TRBJ2-3
CDR3nt: TGTGCCACCGCTGGCGGTGGGCGCACAGATACGCAGTATTTT
CDR3aa: CATAGGGRTDTQYF

abundance: many
v_gene: TRBV29-1
d_gene: TRBD2
j_gene: TRBJ2-1
CDR3nt: TGCAGCGTTGCCCTGGGGGGGACCTACAATGAGCAGTTCTTC
CDR3aa: CSVALGGTYNEQFF

abundance: many
v_gene: TRBV7-8
d_gene: NA
j_gene: TRBJ2-2
CDR3nt: TGTGCCAGCAGCCCCACAAGATCGGGCGGGGAGCTGTTTTTT
CDR3aa: CASSPTRSGGELFF

abundance: NA
v_gene: TRBV10-3
d_gene: TRBD2
j_gene: TRBJ2-7
CDR3nt: TGTGCCATCAGGGAAACCGGGACTAGCGGGGGGCCCTACGAGCAGTACTTC
CDR3aa: CAIRETGTSGGPYEQYF

abundance: many
v_gene: TRBV29-1
d_gene: NA
j_gene: TRBJ1-1
CDR3nt: TGCAGCGTTGAAGAAGGGGACCACACTGAAGCTTTCTTT
CDR3aa: CSVEEGDHTEAFF

abundance: NA
v_gene: TRBV25-1
d_gene: NA
j_gene: TRBJ2-7
CDR3nt: TGTGCCAGCAGTGCATCCGGACAGCACTCCTACGAGCAGTACTTC
CDR3aa: CASSASGQHSYEQYF

abundance: medium-sized
v_gene: TRBV5-1
d_gene: NA
j_gene: TRBJ2-7
CDR3nt: TGCGCCAGCAGCTTGGACTGGGGGGAGCAGTACTTC
CDR3aa: CASSLDWGEQYF

abundance: many
v_gene: TRBV20-1
d_gene: NA
j_gene: TRBJ2-7
CDR3nt: TGCAGTGCTGGGTCCGGGACCTCCTACGAGCAGTACTTC
CDR3aa: CSAGSGTSYEQYF

abundance: once
v_gene: TRBV7-9
d_gene: NA
j_gene: TRBJ2-7
CDR3nt: TGTGCCAGCAGCCGCCTTCGTGGGCAGGGGCTCCACGAGCAGTACTTC
CDR3aa: CASSRLRGQGLHEQYF

abundance: many
v_gene: TRBV7-9
d_gene: NA
j_gene: TRBJ1-4
CDR3nt: TGTGCCAGCAGCCTGACGTGGGGAAGTAGTGAAAAACTGTTTTTT
CDR3aa: CASSLTWGSSEKLFF

abundance: NA
v_gene: TRBV5-1
d_gene: NA
j_gene: TRBJ2-7
CDR3nt: TGCGCCAGCAGCATCACCACCGGGACAACATACGAGCAGTACTTC
CDR3aa: CASSITTGTTYEQYF

abundance: few
v_gene: TRBV7-9
d_gene: NA
j_gene: TRBJ1-4
CDR3nt: TGTGCCAGCAGCCCCGGCACTAATAATGAAAAACTGTTTTTT
CDR3aa: CASSPGTNNEKLFF

abundance: many
v_gene: TRBV29-1
d_gene: NA
j_gene: TRBJ1-1
CDR3nt: TGCAGCGTTGCCCCAGGTTTCGACACTGAAGCTTTCTTT
CDR3aa: CSVAPGFDTEAFF

abundance: many
v_gene: TRBV15
d_gene: NA
j_gene: TRBJ2-3
CDR3nt: TGTGCCACCAGTGGGGAGTGGTTAGATACGCAGTATTTT
CDR3aa: CATSGEWLDTQYF

abundance: many
v_gene: TRBV20-1
d_gene: NA
j_gene: TRBJ2-1
CDR3nt: TGCAGTGCTTGTAGGGGGAGGTGTGAGCAGTTCTTC
CDR3aa: CSACRGRCEQFF

abundance: many
v_gene: TRBV7-2
d_gene: NA
j_gene: TRBJ1-5
CDR3nt: TGTGCCAGCAGCTTAAGGGGGGAGGAAAATCAGCCCCAGCATTTT
CDR3aa: CASSLRGEENQPQHF

abundance: many
v_gene: TRBV18
d_gene: NA
j_gene: TRBJ2-7
CDR3nt: TGTGCCAGCTCTGGCACATCCTACGAGCAGTACTTC
CDR3aa: CASSGTSYEQYF

abundance: NA
v_gene: TRBV5-1
d_gene: TRBD2
j_gene: TRBJ2-1
CDR3nt: TGCGCCAGCAGCTCATCCGGTCTAGCGGGGGGGCCCTACAATGAGCAGTTCTTC
CDR3aa: CASSSSGLAGGPYNEQFF

abundance: NA
v_gene: TRBV12-3/TRBV12-4
d_gene: TRBD2
j_gene: TRBJ2-7
CDR3nt: TGTGCCAGCAGTTCCCCTAGCGGGAGCCGTAACTACGAGCAGTACTTC
CDR3aa: CASSSPSGSRNYEQYF

abundance: many
v_gene: TRBV20-1
d_gene: TRBD2
j_gene: TRBJ2-3
CDR3nt: TGCAGTGCTGTTAGCGGGGGAACGACAGATACGCAGTATTTT
CDR3aa: CSAVSGGTTDTQYF

abundance: many
v_gene: TRBV3-1
d_gene: NA
j_gene: TRBJ1-5
CDR3nt: TGTGCCAGCAGCCAAGGGCTGGGGCCCAATCAGCCCCAGCATTTT
CDR3aa: CASSQGLGPNQPQHF

abundance: NA
v_gene: TRBV30
d_gene: TRBD1
j_gene: TRBJ2-5
CDR3nt: TGTGCCCACGACAGGGACGAGACCCAGTACTTC
CDR3aa: CAHDRDETQYF